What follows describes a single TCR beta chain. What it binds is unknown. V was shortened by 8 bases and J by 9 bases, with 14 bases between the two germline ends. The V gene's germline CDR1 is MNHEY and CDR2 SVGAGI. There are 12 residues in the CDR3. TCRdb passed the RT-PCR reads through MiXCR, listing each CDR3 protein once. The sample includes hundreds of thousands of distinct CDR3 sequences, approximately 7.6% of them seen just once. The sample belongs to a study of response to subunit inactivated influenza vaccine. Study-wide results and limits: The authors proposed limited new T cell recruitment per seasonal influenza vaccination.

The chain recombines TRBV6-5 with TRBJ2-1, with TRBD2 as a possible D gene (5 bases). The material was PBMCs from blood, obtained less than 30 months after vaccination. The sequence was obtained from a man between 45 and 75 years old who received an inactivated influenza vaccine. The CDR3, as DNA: TGTGCCAGCTGGAACGGGATGGTTGAGCAGTTCTTC. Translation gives CASWNGMVEQFF.